This T cell receptor beta chain originates from a study of cytomegalovirus exposure and HLA in healthy donors. With 60 Vbeta and 13 Jbeta primers, the PCR was carried out. Clones were sequenced by immunoSEQ multiplex PCR, and TCRdb holds only the in-frame ones, with some missing. Here the sample spans around 190,000 clones, 70% to 90% being singletons. This CDR3 has 15 residues. Germline loops: CDR1 LNHDA, CDR2 SQIVND (reference sequence). Germline trimming cut 7 bases from V and 9 bases from J; bases unmatched to any gene: 15. The clonotype was recovered from a woman in her twenties or thirties in good health and CMV-seronegative. The chain is built from TRBV19 and TRBJ2-4, with TRBD1 identical over 7 bases. Sample: PBMCs. The CDR3: CASTDLADRIPIQYF. The CDR3 nucleotides read TGTGCCAGTACCGACCTGGCGGACAGGATTCCCATTCAGTACTTC.